This record concerns one TCR beta chain sequence. The specificity of this receptor is unknown. Per-base qualities were not stored, and no clone one base away is much larger. The donors were healthy, HIV-negative adults who had no recently reported acute infections or vaccinations. Every donor was a Caucasian adult living in Nashville, Tennessee, USA. CD4+ T cells were enriched through magnetic negative selection, after which naive cells were positively selected on CD45RA and the remaining negative fraction served as the memory subset. After blood collection by leukapheresis, PBMCs were isolated using Ficoll-Histopaque density gradient centrifugation and then cryopreserved in the vapor phase of liquid nitrogen. Analytical flow cytometry was used to check the purity and quantity of every magnetically sorted T cell population. From each sorted fraction, genomic DNA was isolated and quantified by UV absorbance on a Nanodrop 2000c.

This record belongs to a study of shared clonotypes between healthy human individuals (dated by TCRdb to 2020 to 2022). About the investigation overall: A couple of women and three men aged 18 to 49 years were included in the cohort. Leukapheresis yielded between about 0.85 and 10 billion PBMCs per donor. To estimate repertoire size and how much clonotypes are shared between individuals, the study performed deep sequencing of blood TCR repertoires from roughly five healthy adults. Different laboratories and diverse techniques were used to prepare libraries and sequence TCR repertoires, to increase sequencing depth and limit assay-specific biases. For each donor, CD4 naive and CD4 memory were each given three plates, CD8 naive was given two plates, and CD8 memory was given one plate. The full study reports these points: Because the study included a small number of donors, the genetic and exposure-history diversity represented was limited. Larger estimated clonotype richness was generally found for naive subsets than for memory subsets. Even with the large sequencing depth, rarefaction of the sorted-subset datasets indicated that sequencing was incomplete. Based on pairwise subsampling, the degree of clonotype sharing among donors was expected to be affected by sequencing depth. Compared with non-shared clonotypes, clonotypes shared by all four sorted-subset donors had higher generation probabilities. Only blood was sampled, and tissue TCR repertoires likely differ from those in blood. Sharing across a handful of donors was observed for about 5% of naive CD4, 3% to 3.5% of naive CD8, 2% to 2.5% of memory CD4, and around 0.44% of memory CD8 clonotypes.

Using the deep immunoSEQ assay, multiplex PCR amplified TCR CDR3 regions from genomic DNA. For each cell subset, the extracted genomic DNA was distributed evenly across all wells of several immunoSEQ 96-well plates, and each plate served as one replicate. Each replicate PCR for sorted subsets received around 0.2 ug genomic DNA, equal to tens of thousands of T cell genomes. The purified libraries were quantified using a Qubit 3.0 fluorometer, sized with a Bioanalyzer 2100, and then quantified again using the KAPA Library Quantification kit. Every immunoSEQ 96-well plate was sequenced on a dedicated single-read 150-cycle Illumina NextSeq 550 flow cell. The published analysis was carried out like this. Because the immunoSEQ output held only junctional sequences and lacked quality scores, the filtering could not match the filtering applied to full-length reads. Sequences were annotated with PyIR, a Python wrapper for IgBLAST v1.9, and V/J genes and CDR3 were assigned using IMGT germline references. Reads were filtered out if the reads had weak V/J assignments (E-value above 1e-6), no CDR3, stop codons, out-of-frame junctions, or ambiguous translated residues. V3J clonotypes were defined as sequences sharing the same inferred V gene, J gene, and CDR3 amino acid sequence. Percentage overlap between repertoires was computed as shared unique clonotypes divided by the size of the smaller repertoire. Three approaches were used to assess repertoire richness: RTK rarefaction, the Chao1 estimator, and Recon v2.1 estimates of unobserved clonotypes. Generation probabilities were computed with OLGA for all TCRbeta clonotypes obtained by the gDNA method from several donors. In its TCRdb copy, this immuneACCESS table keeps in-frame sequences only and misses some clones. Where compared with another copy, unresolved V genes explain less than half of these, and the others have no known cause. V, J and clone size reflect that table, while D and trimming were determined from the DNA. Counted in this sample were roughly 500,000 clones; about 96% of them appeared once. Together, the top ten hold about 0.057% of the sample.

Sequenced input: naive CD4+ T cells sorted from blood. Explained via the paper, the cell subset or site label denotes: CD45RA+ positively selected. The TCR originated in a woman aged 30 to 39 in good health.

The DNA sequence follows: TGTGCCAGCAGCTTATGGGGGCAGGGGGACACCGGGGAGCTGTTTTTT. Its protein product is CASSLWGQGDTGELFF. The rearranged chain carries TRBV7-9 and TRBJ2-2; TRBD1 matches 7 bases in the middle. CDR1 and CDR2 are read off the germline V gene (reference sequence) as SEHNR and FQNEAQ. The CDR3, cysteine through phenylalanine, is 16 amino acids long. Just the 48-base CDR3 DNA is kept, in frame starting at base 1. Ends trimmed: V by 2 bases, J by 3 bases; bases unmatched to a gene: 6.